One sample yielded the 22 T cell receptor beta chains listed below, sequenced in a study of cytomegalovirus exposure and HLA in healthy donors. PCR was performed using 60 Vbeta and 13 Jbeta primers. Sequencing was performed with immunoSEQ multiplex PCR; in TCRdb, only in-frame clones are kept and a portion is missing. The sample shows approximately 290,000 clones, 80% of them seen only once. Sequencing was carried out using PBMCs. These TCRs come from a girl under 10 years old in good health and CMV-seronegative.

The V call is TRBV18, the J call TRBJ1-4; D might be TRBD1 (5 bases). From germline, CDR1 is KGHSH and CDR2 LQKENI. The CDR3 is made up of 14 amino acids. Between the trimmed V and J ends, which lost 3 bases and 6 bases, there was a span of 11 bases. Written as DNA, the CDR3 is TGTGCCAGCTCACCGGGGGTAGCGGATGAAAAACTGTTTTTT. This codes for CASSPGVADEKLFF.

This clone was observed a few times. The DNA for the CDR3 is TGTGCCAGCAAACGAGATTATGGCTACACCTTC. It specifies CASKRDYGYTF. This rearrangement joins TRBV2 to TRBJ1-2; D ambiguous. The CDR3 has 11 amino acids. The V gene's germline CDR1 is SNHLY and CDR2 FYNNEI. Trimming pared 7 bases from V and 5 bases from J, leaving 8 bases between. The variable domain in full, with the rest retrieved from reference TRBV2 and TRBJ1-2, is EPEVTQTPSHQVTQMGQEVILRCVPISNHLYFYWYRQILGQKVEFLVSFYNNEISEKSEIFDDQFSVERPDGSNFTLKIRSTKLEDSAMYFCASKRDYGYTFGSGTRLTVV.

The CDR3 protein is CASSPGLRDNSGAYEQYF. The CDR3 DNA is TGTGCCAGCAGTCCCGGCCTAAGGGACAACTCGGGTGCCTACGAGCAGTACTTC. This chain joins TRBV28 and TRBJ2-7; maybe TRBD1 (6 bases). CDR1 is MDHEN and CDR2 is SYDVKM in the germline V gene. V dropped 5 bases and J dropped 2 bases, with 25 bases sitting between them. The CDR3 length is 18 residues. Full variable domain (missing parts from reference TRBV28 and TRBJ2-7): DVKVTQSSRYLVKRTGEKVFLECVQDMDHENMFWYRQDPGLGLRLIYFSYDVKMKEKGDIPEGYSVSREKKERFSLILESASTNQTSMYLCASSPGLRDNSGAYEQYFGPGTRLTVT.

This chain connects TRBV28 to TRBJ2-5; possible D gene TRBD1, 5 bases. Germline loops: CDR1 MDHEN, CDR2 SYDVKM. The CDR3 has 15 amino acids. Trimming removed 2 bases at V and 5 bases at J, with 15 bases between. CDR3 sequence reads: CASSLEKGMGETQYF. The CDR3 DNA reads TGTGCCAGCAGTTTAGAGAAGGGGATGGGGGAGACCCAGTACTTC.

This clone was observed a handful of times. The V gene is TRBV7-9, the J gene TRBJ1-2; no definite D call. The germline V gene encodes CDR1 SEHNR and CDR2 FQNEAQ (reference sequence). The V end was cut by 2 bases, the J end by 1 base, with 5 bases between. This CDR3 comprises 13 residues. The CDR3 is CASSLYINYGYTF. CDR3 DNA: TGTGCCAGCAGCTTATATATTAACTATGGCTACACCTTC.

The chain links TRBV28 to TRBJ2-7, with a tentative D call TRBD1 (5 bases). Trimming stripped 6 bases from V and 3 bases from J, with 15 bases between. Germline CDR1 is MDHEN and CDR2 is SYDVKM. The CDR3 totals 14 residues. The CDR3 is CASRTAGRFYEQYF. The CDR3 DNA follows: TGTGCCAGCAGGACGGCAGGGCGATTCTACGAGCAGTACTTC.

Here the CDR3 reads CASSGPGSGIDGYTF. CDR3 nucleotides: TGTGCCAGTAGTGGGCCAGGGTCAGGGATCGACGGCTACACCTTC. The genes are TRBV19 and TRBJ1-2; D may be TRBD1 (5 bases). The CDR3 is made up of 15 amino acids. CDR1 LNHDA and CDR2 SQIVND come from the germline V gene (reference sequence). The V end was cut by 5 bases, the J end by 8 bases, with 21 bases between.

This clone is a singleton in its sample. This chain links TRBV18 with TRBJ2-2, with TRBD1 identical over 10 bases. V was clipped by 0 bases and J by 3 bases; unmatched bases: 1. CDR1 and CDR2 from the germline V gene are KGHSH and LQKENI. This CDR3 is 16 amino acids long. The CDR3 spells CASSPPGTGDTGELFF. The CDR3 DNA is TGTGCCAGCTCACCACCCGGGACAGGGGACACCGGGGAGCTGTTTTTT.

The chain links TRBV5-1 to TRBJ2-1; D is possibly TRBD2 (7 bases). Germline V CDR1 and CDR2: SGHRS, YFSETQ. V lost 0 bases to trimming and J lost 0 bases, with 16 bases between them. The CDR3 covers 18 residues. CDR3 DNA sequence: TGCGCCAGCAGCTTGGGGACAGCGGGATCTAACTCCTACAATGAGCAGTTCTTC. Protein sequence: CASSLGTAGSNSYNEQFF.

V is TRBV7-2 and J is TRBJ2-5; 7 bases line up with TRBD2. Germline lookup yields CDR1 SGHTA and CDR2 FQGNSA. The CDR3 has 17 residues. The V and J ends lost 1 base and 3 bases, in that order; junction bases with no gene match: 11. The CDR3 coding sequence is TGTGCCAGCAGCTTAGATAGGGCTAGCGGAGGGAAAGAGACCCAGTACTTC. The encoded protein is CASSLDRASGGKETQYF.

The chain couples TRBV7-8 to TRBJ2-1, with 7 bases aligning to TRBD1. Germline V CDR1 and CDR2: SGHVS, FQNEAQ. This CDR3 is 15 amino acids long. Germline trimming cut 3 bases from V and 2 bases from J; bases unmatched to any gene: 4. CDR3 in DNA: TGTGCCAGCAGCTTCCGACAGGGAGCCTACAATGAGCAGTTCTTC. This encodes CASSFRQGAYNEQFF.

The rearrangement links TRBV19 to TRBJ1-6; 12 nucleotides match TRBD1. The trim removed 3 bases at V and 10 bases at J, leaving 4 bases unmatched. CDR3 length: 15 amino acids. Germline CDR1 reads LNHDA; CDR2 reads SQIVND (reference sequence). DNA for the CDR3: TGTGCCAGTAGTATTTCGGGACAGGGGGCATCACCCCTCCACTTT. It is translated as CASSISGQGASPLHF.

This rearrangement joins TRBV28 to TRBJ2-1, with D possibly being TRBD1 (6 bases). The CDR3 runs to 15 residues. V lost 0 bases to trimming and J lost 5 bases, with 11 bases between them. The germline CDR1 and CDR2 sequences are MDHEN and SYDVKM. CDR3 nucleotides: TGTGCCAGCAGTTTATGGGGACACTTCCACAATGAGCAGTTCTTC. Protein product: CASSLWGHFHNEQFF.

The rearrangement uses TRBV7-3 and TRBJ2-1; 7 bases align to TRBD2. Germline CDR1 and CDR2: SGHTA and FQGTGA. Losses at the gene ends were 5 bases for V and 0 bases for J; bases not matched to a gene: 13. The CDR3 totals 18 residues. The CDR3 loop reads CASSDPWPSGPSYNEQFF. DNA of the CDR3: TGTGCCAGCAGCGATCCCTGGCCTAGCGGACCCTCCTACAATGAGCAGTTCTTC. The full variable domain, with the rest looked up from reference TRBV7-3 and TRBJ2-1, is GAGVSQTPSNKVTEKGKYVELRCDPISGHTALYWYRQSLGQGPEFLIYFQGTGAADDSGLPNDRFFAVRPEGSVSTLKIQRTERGDSAVYLCASSDPWPSGPSYNEQFFGPGTRLTVL.

The chain combines TRBV7-9 with TRBJ1-2, with D unclear. The V gene's germline CDR1 is SEHNR and CDR2 FQNEAQ (reference sequence). Trimming stripped 5 bases from V and 8 bases from J, with 18 bases between. The length of the CDR3 is 14 residues. CDR3 loop: CASSPYADSRGYTF. The CDR3 DNA reads as TGTGCCAGCAGCCCATATGCGGATTCTAGAGGCTACACCTTC.

Comments on this clone: One end of the junction varies from germline; a read error may be responsible. The J gene is TRBJ2-7, the V gene TRBV5-6; D perhaps matches TRBD1 (5 bases). This CDR3 is 16 amino acids long. Germline V gene lookup returns CDR1 SGHDT and CDR2 YYEEEE. This chain's CDR3 is CASSFTTGNRGYEQHF. The CDR3 DNA reads TGTGCCAGCAGCTTCACTACAGGAAACCGAGGCTACGAGCAGCACTTC.

The rearrangement links TRBV19 to TRBJ1-5; D remains ambiguous. Germline-derived CDR1 and CDR2 are LNHDA and SQIVND (reference sequence). V was shortened by 6 bases and J by 0 bases, with 12 bases between the two germline ends. CDR3 length: 15 amino acids. The CDR3 loop is CASSEKRYSNQPQHF. The CDR3 nucleotides read TGTGCCAGTAGCGAGAAGAGATATAGCAATCAGCCCCAGCATTTT.

The genes are TRBV6-1 and TRBJ1-2, with 8 bases identical to TRBD1. There are 14 residues in the CDR3. The V and J ends lost 4 bases and 6 bases, in that order; junction bases with no gene match: 7. In germline, CDR1 is MNHNS, CDR2 SASEGT. CDR3 bases: TGTGCCAGCAGTGTAGACAGGGGCAGGAATGGCTACACCTTC. Protein product: CASSVDRGRNGYTF.

V usage is TRBV4-1 and J usage is TRBJ1-1; unclear D gene. In germline, CDR1 is MGHRA, CDR2 YSYEKL. This CDR3 contains 14 residues. Trimming left V 2 bases short and J 1 base short, with 8 bases between. CDR3 in amino acids: CASSQSTENTEAFF. The DNA of the CDR3 is TGCGCCAGCAGCCAATCTACAGAGAACACTGAAGCTTTCTTT.

The V gene is TRBV6-5, the J gene TRBJ2-7, with a tentative D call TRBD2 (6 bases). Germline V CDR1 and CDR2: MNHEY, SVGAGI. Trimming removed 7 bases at V and 2 bases at J, with 18 bases between. This CDR3 is built from 15 residues. The CDR3 region is CASTLRPSGAYEQYF. The CDR3 bases are TGTGCCAGCACTTTACGACCCTCGGGGGCCTACGAGCAGTACTTC.

The V call is TRBV18, the J call TRBJ2-3; 7 nucleotides align to TRBD1. V shed 4 bases, J shed 4 bases, and the junction held 8 bases outside the gene matches. There are 15 residues in the CDR3. The germline gives CDR1 KGHSH, CDR2 LQKENI. The CDR3 spells CASSRDYGQADTQYF. DNA of the CDR3: TGTGCCAGCTCACGTGATTACGGACAGGCAGATACGCAGTATTTT.

The chain joins TRBV11-3 to TRBJ2-7; the D is unclear. The CDR3 contains 12 residues. Trimming stripped 2 bases from V and 4 bases from J, with 6 bases between. Germline V gene data show CDR1 as SGHNT and CDR2 as YENEEA. The CDR3 loop reads CASSLTEYEQYF. CDR3 DNA sequence: TGTGCCAGCAGCTTAACGGAGTACGAGCAGTACTTC.